Below are 10 T cell receptor beta chains sequenced from a single sample in a study of identical twins. TCRdb re-called the 5' RACE reads through MiXCR, storing one row per CDR3 protein. The top ten clones hold roughly 5% of a sample with about 200,000 distinct CDR3 sequences, roughly 9.4% of them seen once. Sequencing used memory (CD45RO+) T cells sorted from blood. The receptor set was obtained from a woman aged 18-29 years in good health.

This clonotype was found a few times. The J gene is TRBJ2-1, the V gene TRBV11-2; 13 positions match TRBD2. The germline V gene encodes CDR1 SGHAT and CDR2 FQNNGV. The V segment lost 3 bases and the J segment 1 base; nucleotides outside the gene matches: 0. There are 16 residues in the CDR3. CDR3 coding DNA: TGTGCCAGCAGCTTGGGACTAGCGGGGTCCTACAATGAGCAGTTCTTC. Its protein product is CASSLGLAGSYNEQFF.

This chain links TRBV20-1 with TRBJ2-3; D is tentatively TRBD1 or TRBD2 (6 bases each). Germline CDR1 reads DFQATT; CDR2 reads SNEGSKA (reference sequence). V lost 1 base and J 6 bases, leaving 17 bases between the germline ends. CDR3 length: 15 residues. The CDR3 coding sequence is TGCAGTGCTAGAGTGTCGTTGGGGGCGGGGGATACGCAGTATTTT. Translated: CSARVSLGAGDTQYF.

The table lists this clonotype with a few counts. The J gene is TRBJ2-3, the V gene TRBV11-2, with a weak D call TRBD2 (7 bases). This CDR3 has 14 residues. V was clipped by 8 bases and J by 2 bases, with 14 bases between them. In germline, CDR1 is SGHAT, CDR2 FQNNGV. The CDR3 spells CASGGGTYTDTQYF. CDR3 coding DNA: TGTGCCAGCGGGGGGGGCACCTACACAGATACGCAGTATTTT.

The chain uses TRBV12-3 or TRBV12-4 and TRBJ2-3, with D unresolved. CDR3 length: 15 amino acids. V was pared by 6 bases and J by 3 bases, with 16 bases between. The CDR3 protein is CASRGGRYRTDTQYF. The CDR3 bases are TGTGCCAGCAGGGGCGGTCGGTATCGGACAGATACGCAGTATTTT.

Concerning this clonotype: At one of its ends the junction is not consistent with the germline gene, which may arise from a read error. The chain is built from TRBV12-5 and TRBJ2-7; D possibly uses TRBD1 or TRBD2 (5 bases each). This CDR3 comprises 16 residues. Germline V lookup: CDR1 LGHNT, CDR2 FRNRAP. The CDR3 sequence: CVSGLVPGEGRYEQYF. In DNA form, the CDR3 reads TGTGTTAGTGGTTTGGTACCCGGTGAGGGGCGCTACGAGCAGTACTTC.

The chain is built from TRBV4-3 and TRBJ2-1; D is uncertain. The V gene lost 0 bases and the J gene lost 8 bases, with 8 bases spanning the gap. Germline-derived CDR1 and CDR2 are LGHNA and YSLEER. This CDR3 is built from 13 residues. The CDR3 sequence: CASSQDLVDEQFF. As DNA, the CDR3 is TGCGCCAGCAGCCAAGATCTGGTGGATGAGCAGTTCTTC.

V usage is TRBV5-1 and J usage is TRBJ2-3, with 9 bases aligning to TRBD2. The CDR3 is 14 residues long. From germline, CDR1 is SGHRS and CDR2 YFSETQ. The V and J ends lost 5 bases and 4 bases, in that order; junction bases with no gene match: 5. CDR3 nucleotides: TGCGCCAGCAGAAATGGACTAGCGTCAGATACGCAGTATTTT. The encoded protein is CASRNGLASDTQYF. Full variable domain (outside the CDR3, taken from reference TRBV5-1 and TRBJ2-3): KAGVTQTPRYLIKTRGQQVTLSCSPISGHRSVSWYQQTPGQGLQFLFEYFSETQRNKGNFPGRFSGRQFSNSRSEMNVSTLELGDSALYLCASRNGLASDTQYFGPGTRLTVL.

The CDR3 region is CASSSRFSNLNANTGELFF. DNA of the CDR3: TGTGCCAGCAGCTCCCGATTTAGTAACTTGAACGCGAACACCGGGGAGCTGTTTTTT. This rearrangement joins TRBV11-2 to TRBJ2-2; D remains unclear. Between the trimmed V and J ends, which lost 4 bases and 0 bases, there was a span of 21 bases. Germline assignment: CDR1 SGHAT and CDR2 FQNNGV. This CDR3 contains 19 residues.

This clonotype came up a few times. The chain is built from TRBV3-1 and TRBJ2-2; 7 bases fit TRBD1. Germline V gene lookup returns CDR1 LGHDT and CDR2 YNNKEL (reference sequence). V shed 4 bases and J 7 bases; nucleotides not matched to a gene: 9. CDR3 length: 15 residues. This chain's CDR3 is CASSLPRQGGGELFF. As DNA, the CDR3 is TGTGCCAGCAGCCTCCCTAGACAGGGCGGCGGGGAGCTGTTTTTT.

The chain employs TRBV20-1 and TRBJ2-5; D ambiguous. Germline-derived CDR1 and CDR2 are DFQATT and SNEGSKA (reference sequence). Trimming took off 0 bases at V and 4 bases at J, with 9 bases between the two ends. The CDR3 spans 13 residues. The CDR3 spells CSARDAGVETQYF. The CDR3 nucleotides read TGCAGTGCTAGAGATGCCGGAGTAGAGACCCAGTACTTC.